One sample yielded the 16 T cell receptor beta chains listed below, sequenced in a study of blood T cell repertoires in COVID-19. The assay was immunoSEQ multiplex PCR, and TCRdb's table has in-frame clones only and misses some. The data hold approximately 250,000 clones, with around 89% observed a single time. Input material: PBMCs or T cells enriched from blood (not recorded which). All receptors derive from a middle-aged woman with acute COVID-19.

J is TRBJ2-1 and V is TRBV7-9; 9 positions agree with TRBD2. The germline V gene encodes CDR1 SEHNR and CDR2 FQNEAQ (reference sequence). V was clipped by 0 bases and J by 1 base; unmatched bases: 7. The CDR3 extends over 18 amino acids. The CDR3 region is CASSLARVAGESYNEQFF. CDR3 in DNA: TGTGCCAGCAGCTTAGCGAGAGTAGCGGGAGAGTCCTACAATGAGCAGTTCTTC.

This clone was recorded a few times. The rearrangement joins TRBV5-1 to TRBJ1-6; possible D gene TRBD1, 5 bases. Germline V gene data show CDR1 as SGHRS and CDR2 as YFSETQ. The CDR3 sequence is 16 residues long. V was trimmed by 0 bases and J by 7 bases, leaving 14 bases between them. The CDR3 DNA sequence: TGCGCCAGCAGCTTGGAGGATCAGGGTGAAAATTCACCCCTCCACTTT. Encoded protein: CASSLEDQGENSPLHF.

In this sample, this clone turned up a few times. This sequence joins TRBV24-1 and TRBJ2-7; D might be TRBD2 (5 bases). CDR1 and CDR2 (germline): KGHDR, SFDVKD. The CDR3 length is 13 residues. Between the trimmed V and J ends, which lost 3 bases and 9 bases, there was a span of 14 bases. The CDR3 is CATSDPGLPGQYF. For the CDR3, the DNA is TGTGCCACCAGTGATCCCGGACTCCCTGGGCAGTACTTC.

The CDR3 reads CASSEPGLAGMYNEQFF. The CDR3 DNA sequence: TGTGCCAGCAGCGAGCCCGGACTAGCGGGAATGTACAATGAGCAGTTCTTC. The chain links TRBV5-6 to TRBJ2-1, with 12 bases lining up with TRBD2. CDR1 is SGHDT, CDR2 YYEEEE, per germline. The CDR3 contains 17 residues. V lost 4 bases and J lost 4; bases outside the gene matches: 9.

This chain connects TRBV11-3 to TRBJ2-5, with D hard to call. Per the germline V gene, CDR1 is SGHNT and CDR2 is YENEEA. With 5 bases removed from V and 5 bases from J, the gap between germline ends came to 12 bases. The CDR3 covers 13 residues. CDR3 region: CASSPWAGETQYF. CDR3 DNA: TGTGCCAGCAGCCCCTGGGCAGGTGAGACCCAGTACTTC.

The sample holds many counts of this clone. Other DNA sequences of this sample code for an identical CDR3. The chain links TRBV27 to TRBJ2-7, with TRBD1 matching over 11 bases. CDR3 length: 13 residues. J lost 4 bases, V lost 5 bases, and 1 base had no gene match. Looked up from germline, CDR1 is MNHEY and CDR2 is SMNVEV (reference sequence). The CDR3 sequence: CASSGTGGYEQYV. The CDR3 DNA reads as TGTGCCAGCAGTGGGACAGGGGGGTACGAGCAGTACGTC.

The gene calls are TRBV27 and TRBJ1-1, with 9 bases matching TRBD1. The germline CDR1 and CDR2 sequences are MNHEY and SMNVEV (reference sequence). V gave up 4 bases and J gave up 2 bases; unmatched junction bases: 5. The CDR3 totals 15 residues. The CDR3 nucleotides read TGTGCCAGCAGTTCACAGGGGGCGGGAAACACTGAAGCTTTCTTT. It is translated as CASSSQGAGNTEAFF.

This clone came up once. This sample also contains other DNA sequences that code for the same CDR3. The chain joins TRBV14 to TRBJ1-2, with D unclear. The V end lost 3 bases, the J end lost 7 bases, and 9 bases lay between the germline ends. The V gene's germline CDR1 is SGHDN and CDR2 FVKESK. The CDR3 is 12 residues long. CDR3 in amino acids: CASSQAFGGYTF. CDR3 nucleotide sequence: TGTGCCAGCAGCCAGGCCTTTGGTGGCTACACCTTC.

The CDR3 loop reads CAISERDRDNEQFF. CDR3 sequence (DNA): TGTGCCATCAGTGAGAGGGACAGAGACAATGAGCAGTTCTTC. The rearrangement links TRBV10-3 to TRBJ2-1, with 7 bases aligning to TRBD1. This CDR3 has 14 amino acids. Germline V CDR1 and CDR2: ENHRY, SYGVKD. V trimming: 2 bases; J trimming: 5 bases; junction bases outside the gene matches: 3.

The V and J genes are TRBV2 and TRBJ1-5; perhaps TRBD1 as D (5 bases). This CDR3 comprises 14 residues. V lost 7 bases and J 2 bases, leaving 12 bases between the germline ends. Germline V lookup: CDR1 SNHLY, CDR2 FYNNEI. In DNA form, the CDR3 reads TGTGCCAGCAACCTGTTACAGGGCAATCAGCCCCAGCATTTT. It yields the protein CASNLLQGNQPQHF.

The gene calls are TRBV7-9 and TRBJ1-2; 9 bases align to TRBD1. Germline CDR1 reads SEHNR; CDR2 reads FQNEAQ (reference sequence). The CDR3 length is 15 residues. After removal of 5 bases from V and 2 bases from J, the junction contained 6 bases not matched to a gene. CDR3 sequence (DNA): TGTGCCAGCAGCCACAGGGGGCGTAACAACTATGGCTACACCTTC. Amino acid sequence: CASSHRGRNNYGYTF.

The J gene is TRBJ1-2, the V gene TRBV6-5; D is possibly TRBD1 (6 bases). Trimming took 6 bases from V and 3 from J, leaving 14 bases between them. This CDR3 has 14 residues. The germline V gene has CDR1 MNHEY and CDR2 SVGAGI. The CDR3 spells CASSSLGADYGYTF. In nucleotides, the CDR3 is TGTGCCAGCAGCAGCCTGGGGGCGGACTATGGCTACACCTTC.

CDR3 region: CASSLVPSGSNEQYF. As DNA, the CDR3 is TGCGCCAGCAGCTTGGTCCCTAGCGGGAGTAACGAGCAGTACTTC. The J gene is TRBJ2-7, the V gene TRBV5-1; TRBD2 matches at 10 bases. The CDR3 runs 15 residues. The junction had 5 bases not matched to a gene; V was cut back by 0 bases and J by 5 bases. Per germline, CDR1 SGHRS and CDR2 YFSETQ.

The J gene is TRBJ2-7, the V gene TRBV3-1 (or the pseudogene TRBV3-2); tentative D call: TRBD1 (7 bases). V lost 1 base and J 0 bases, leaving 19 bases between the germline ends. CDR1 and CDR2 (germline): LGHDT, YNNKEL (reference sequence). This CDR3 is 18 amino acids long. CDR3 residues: CASSQVGWGGDSSYEQYF. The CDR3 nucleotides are TGTGCCAGCAGCCAAGTCGGGTGGGGCGGGGACAGCTCCTACGAGCAGTACTTC.

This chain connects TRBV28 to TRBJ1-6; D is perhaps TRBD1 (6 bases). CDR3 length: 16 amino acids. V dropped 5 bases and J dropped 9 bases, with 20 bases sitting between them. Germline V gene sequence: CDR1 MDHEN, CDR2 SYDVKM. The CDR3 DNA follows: TGTGCCAGCAGTCTCCCCCATCAGGGGTCCACTTCACCCCTCCACTTT. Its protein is CASSLPHQGSTSPLHF.

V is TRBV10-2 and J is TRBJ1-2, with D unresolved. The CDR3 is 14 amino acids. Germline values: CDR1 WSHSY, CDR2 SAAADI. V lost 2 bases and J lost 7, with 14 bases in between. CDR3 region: CASSENGPGGGYTF. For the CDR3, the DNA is TGCGCCAGCAGTGAGAACGGGCCTGGAGGTGGCTACACCTTC.